This TCR beta chain was sequenced in a study of OX40 agonist ivuxolimab in advanced cancers. Study background: Ivuxolimab, which is an agonistic anti-OX40 (CD134) antibody, was administered to the patients. At 0.01 to 10 mg/kg, ivuxolimab was administered intravenously to patients every 2 weeks.

Points from the study as a whole: Clonal expansion in partial responders at 0.1-3.0 mg/kg ranked among the lowest. At doses 0.1 to 3.0 mg/kg, CD4+ and CD8+ clones expanded.

This table comes from immunoSEQ multiplex PCR, and its TCRdb copy is limited to in-frame clones, with some not included. The sample lists approximately 40,000 clones, around 92% occurring once. The table lists this clone with a few counts. Its antigen is unidentified. Other nucleotide sequences in the sample specify the same CDR3. This TCR was sampled from an adult with an advanced solid tumor such as melanoma, head and neck, liver or kidney cancer. Sequencing was performed on CD4+ or CD8+ T cells sorted from blood, taken in a trial of the OX40 agonist ivuxolimab.

The DNA for the CDR3 is TGTGCCAGCAGTTTAGGGACTAGCGGGAGCAATGAGCAGTTCTTC. Translating it yields CASSLGTSGSNEQFF. V usage is TRBV27 and J usage is TRBJ2-1; 14 bases fit TRBD2. This CDR3 region has 15 residues. Trimming took 2 bases from V and 6 from J; bases not matched to a gene: 0. The germline gives CDR1 MNHEY, CDR2 SMNVEV (reference sequence).